Presented here are 19 T cell receptor beta chains from one specimen sequenced in a study of cytomegalovirus exposure and HLA in healthy donors. PCR primers comprised 60 Vbeta and 13 Jbeta primers. Assay: immunoSEQ multiplex PCR; the TCRdb copy retains only in-frame clones and omits some. In all, the sample yields approximately 47,000 clones. Sequencing was done on a sample of PBMCs. The source of these receptors is a male donor in good health and CMV-seronegative.

V gene TRBV9 combines with J gene TRBJ1-2, with TRBD1 identical over 12 bases. Germline CDR1 SGDLS, CDR2 YYNGEE. Trimming at V came to 1 base and at J to 10 bases, leaving 11 bases not matched to a gene. The CDR3 length is 16 residues. The CDR3, as DNA: TGTGCCAGCAGCGTACTTACCCCGGGACAGGGGGCGAACTACACCTTC. It yields the protein CASSVLTPGQGANYTF.

The J gene is TRBJ2-2, the V gene TRBV7-9; 8 positions agree with TRBD2. After removal of 5 bases from V and 0 bases from J, the junction contained 11 bases not matched to a gene. The germline gives CDR1 SEHNR, CDR2 FQNEAQ (reference sequence). CDR3 length: 18 amino acids. CDR3 DNA sequence: TGTGCCAGCAGCCCTGGCTTGCGGGGGGCCGCGAACACCGGGGAGCTGTTTTTT. Translation: CASSPGLRGAANTGELFF.

This rearrangement joins TRBV4-1 to TRBJ2-2; TRBD1 matches at 9 bases. V lost 0 bases, J lost 1 base, and 6 bases stayed unmatched. Per the germline V gene, CDR1 is MGHRA and CDR2 is YSYEKL. CDR3 length equals 18 residues. CDR3 in amino acids: CASSQESTGGGNTGELFF. The CDR3 DNA is TGCGCCAGCAGCCAAGAGTCAACAGGGGGCGGGAACACCGGGGAGCTGTTTTTT.

The chain uses TRBV6-5 and TRBJ1-6; no clear D. V gave up 2 bases and J gave up 9 bases, with 17 bases separating them. Germline V gene sequence: CDR1 MNHEY, CDR2 SVGAGI. The CDR3 loop spans 16 amino acids. CDR3 nucleotide sequence: TGTGCCAGCAGTTACGAGATGGCAGGCGAGACTTCACCCCTCCACTTT. Translation: CASSYEMAGETSPLHF.

The chain carries TRBV14 and TRBJ2-1; 13 bases fit TRBD2. The CDR3 is made up of 16 amino acids. Germline lookup yields CDR1 SGHDN and CDR2 FVKESK. Germline trimming cut 4 bases from V and 4 bases from J; bases unmatched to any gene: 4. CDR3 sequence reads: CASSPLTSGGYNEQFF. CDR3 DNA: TGTGCCAGCAGCCCACTGACTAGCGGGGGGTACAATGAGCAGTTCTTC.

V is TRBV7-2 and J is TRBJ2-7; 10 bases are shared with TRBD2. This CDR3 contains 15 residues. Germline loops: CDR1 SGHTA, CDR2 FQGNSA. With V trimmed by 5 bases and J by 0 bases, 4 bases remained unmatched. DNA for the CDR3: TGTGCCAGCAGCGACAGCGGGGGGGCCTCCTACGAGCAGTACTTC. The encoded protein is CASSDSGGASYEQYF.

The rearrangement uses TRBV10-3 and TRBJ1-1; D remains ambiguous. The CDR3 contains 13 residues. V was cut by 5 bases and J by 0 bases, with 7 bases left in between. CDR1 is ENHRY and CDR2 is SYGVKD in the germline V gene. The CDR3 coding sequence is TGTGCCATCAGTTTCGGAGTGAACACTGAAGCTTTCTTT. Amino acid sequence: CAISFGVNTEAFF.

The rearrangement joins TRBV27 to TRBJ1-5; D gene unclear. CDR1 is MNHEY, CDR2 SMNVEV, per germline (reference sequence). CDR3 length: 15 amino acids. The germline V and J ends were trimmed by 1 base and 0 bases, with 7 bases remaining between them. The CDR3 DNA is TGTGCCAGCAGTTTATTTGCAGGTAGCAATCAGCCCCAGCATTTT. This encodes CASSLFAGSNQPQHF.

The chain employs TRBV18 and TRBJ1-1; maybe TRBD1 (5 bases). Trimming took off 4 bases at V and 6 bases at J, with 9 bases between the two ends. The CDR3 is made up of 12 amino acids. Germline V gives CDR1 KGHSH, CDR2 LQKENI. Here the CDR3 reads CASSLQAAEAFF. CDR3 nucleotide sequence: TGTGCCAGCTCACTACAGGCTGCTGAAGCTTTCTTT.

The rearrangement links TRBV6-1 to TRBJ2-7, with 12 bases identical to TRBD2. The V gene end was trimmed by 5 bases and the J gene end by 4 bases; junction bases not matched to a gene: 6. The CDR3 length is 15 residues. Per the germline V gene, CDR1 is MNHNS and CDR2 is SASEGT. CDR3 protein: CASSKSSGGAYEQYF. In nucleotides, the CDR3 is TGTGCCAGCAGTAAATCTAGCGGGGGGGCTTACGAGCAGTACTTC.

This clone is called medium-sized based on its frequency. The chain employs TRBV15 and TRBJ2-7; perhaps TRBD2 as D (7 bases). This CDR3 comprises 14 residues. The ends were cut back, 1 base at V and 2 bases at J, with 9 bases in the middle. Germline CDR1 and CDR2: LNHNV and YYDKDF (reference sequence). CDR3 residues: CATSRVGGAYEQYF. The CDR3 bases are TGTGCCACCAGCAGAGTAGGGGGGGCCTACGAGCAGTACTTC. The entire variable domain, with the rest obtained from reference TRBV15 and TRBJ2-7, is as follows: DAMVIQNPRYQVTQFGKPVTLSCSQTLNHNVMYWYQQKSSQAPKLLFHYYDKDFNNEADTPDNFQSRRPNTSFCFLDIRSPGLGDTAMYLCATSRVGGAYEQYFGPGTRLTVT.

The chain is built from TRBV19 and TRBJ1-2; 8 bases fit TRBD1. V shed 3 bases, J shed 4 bases, and the junction held 4 bases outside the gene matches. The CDR3 sequence is 14 residues long. Germline CDR1 reads LNHDA; CDR2 reads SQIVND (reference sequence). The CDR3 spells CASSIVTGGYGYTF. The CDR3, as DNA: TGTGCCAGTAGTATCGTCACAGGGGGCTATGGCTACACCTTC.

V usage is TRBV30 and J usage is TRBJ2-7; 10 bases map to TRBD1. The junction had 5 bases not matched to a gene; V was cut back by 3 bases and J by 6 bases. The CDR3 has 13 amino acids. Germline lookup yields CDR1 GTSNPN and CDR2 SVGIG (reference sequence). CDR3 residues: CAWRGQGIGEQYF. CDR3 bases: TGTGCCTGGAGGGGACAGGGGATTGGCGAGCAGTACTTC.

The chain combines TRBV9 with TRBJ2-5, with TRBD2 identical over 7 bases. The trim removed 0 bases at V and 5 bases at J, leaving 7 bases unmatched. The CDR3 covers 15 residues. Germline CDR1 reads SGDLS; CDR2 reads YYNGEE. The CDR3 nucleotides read TGTGCCAGCAGCGTAGCTTTAAGCGGGGCGGAGACCCAGTACTTC. It specifies CASSVALSGAETQYF.

With regard to this clone: Different DNA sequences within this sample yield the same CDR3. The chain links TRBV9 to TRBJ2-5, with D possibly being TRBD2 (7 bases). Germline loops: CDR1 SGDLS, CDR2 YYNGEE. The CDR3 is made up of 15 amino acids. Trimming cost V 0 bases and J 4 bases, with 13 bases left between them. The CDR3: CASSVDAGAGETQYF. CDR3 nucleotides: TGTGCCAGCAGCGTAGATGCGGGGGCGGGAGAGACCCAGTACTTC.

The chain links TRBV5-6 to TRBJ1-1, with TRBD1 identical over 10 bases. This CDR3 has 17 residues. CDR1 SGHDT and CDR2 YYEEEE come from the germline V gene. V lost 3 bases and J lost 1; bases outside the gene matches: 9. CDR3 protein: CASSSLTGGAENTEAFF. The DNA for the CDR3 is TGTGCCAGCAGCTCGTTGACAGGGGGCGCCGAGAACACTGAAGCTTTCTTT. Drawing the rest from reference TRBV5-6 and TRBJ1-1, the complete variable domain is DAGVTQSPTHLIKTRGQQVTLRCSPKSGHDTVSWYQQALGQGPQFIFQYYEEEERQRGNFPDRFSGHQFPNYSSELNVNALLLGDSALYLCASSSLTGGAENTEAFFGQGTRLTVV.

This rearrangement joins TRBV28 to TRBJ1-5, with 8 bases identical to TRBD1. V was pared by 7 bases and J by 7 bases, with 9 bases of the junction left unmatched. This CDR3 comprises 14 residues. Germline-derived CDR1 and CDR2 are MDHEN and SYDVKM. DNA of the CDR3: TGTGCCAGCAAAGCAGGGGGCCGTAGACAGCCCCAGCATTTT. It specifies CASKAGGRRQPQHF.

The chain joins TRBV7-9 to TRBJ1-1, with D possibly matching TRBD1 (6 bases). Germline V gives CDR1 SEHNR, CDR2 FQNEAQ (reference sequence). The CDR3 length is 16 residues. V lost 0 bases to trimming and J lost 1 base, with 12 bases between them. The CDR3 here is CASSLAGAGGNTEAFF. The CDR3 DNA follows: TGTGCCAGCAGCTTAGCGGGGGCAGGAGGGAACACTGAAGCTTTCTTT.

The chain is built from TRBV9 and TRBJ2-5, with unresolved D. Germline CDR1 and CDR2: SGDLS and YYNGEE. V lost 3 bases and J lost 2, with 8 bases in between. CDR3 size: 13 residues. In DNA form, the CDR3 reads TGTGCCAGCAGCGCTCAGGTACAAGAGACCCAGTACTTC. Translation: CASSAQVQETQYF.